This entry describes one TCR beta chain. Profiling relied on immunoSEQ multiplex PCR, and the TCRdb table lists in-frame clones only, not all of them. The sample holds more than 45,000 clones, approximately 92% seen once. The CDR3 spans 15 residues. Germline V CDR1 and CDR2: SGHTA, FQGTGA. The trim removed 0 bases at V and 4 bases at J, leaving 0 bases unmatched. The data belong to a study of T cell changes during pregnancy in multiple sclerosis. This TCR derives from a female donor in good health, enrolled as a control in a pregnancy study. The sample consisted of CD4+ T cells from peripheral blood mononuclear cells, taken in the second trimester of pregnancy. This chain links TRBV7-3 with TRBJ2-3, with 11 bases lining up with TRBD1. The CDR3 here is CASSLTGQGADTQYF. CDR3 DNA: TGTGCCAGCAGCTTAACGGGACAGGGGGCAGATACGCAGTATTTT.